The 10 T cell receptor beta chains reported below all come from one sample, sequenced in a study of blood T cell repertoires in COVID-19. Only in-frame clones appear in the TCRdb table, and some are missing; sequencing was by immunoSEQ multiplex PCR. The sample carries around 300,000 clones, around 85% recorded once. Sequencing used peripheral blood. The receptors here all came from a woman aged 25 to 39 who had recovered from COVID-19.

This clone was observed a single time. The rearrangement links TRBV7-9 to TRBJ2-5, with D uncertain. This CDR3 contains 14 residues. In germline, CDR1 is SEHNR, CDR2 FQNEAQ (reference sequence). V lost 1 base and J 7 bases, leaving 13 bases between the germline ends. CDR3 loop: CASSLEVAVGTQYF. Written as DNA, the CDR3 is TGTGCCAGCAGCTTAGAAGTGGCGGTTGGGACCCAGTACTTC.

V is TRBV25-1 and J is TRBJ1-1; 9 bases line up with TRBD1. V was clipped by 5 bases and J by 5 bases; unmatched bases: 6. Germline V lookup: CDR1 MGHDK, CDR2 SYGVNS. This CDR3 is 14 amino acids long. In DNA, the CDR3 is TGTGCCAGCAGTAAACAGGGGGCTGAAACTGAAGCTTTCTTT. Protein sequence: CASSKQGAETEAFF.

This clone was detected once. The chain combines TRBV9 with TRBJ2-7, with D tentatively TRBD1 (5 bases). This CDR3 spans 15 amino acids. Per germline, CDR1 SGDLS and CDR2 YYNGEE. The V gene lost 0 bases and the J gene lost 3 bases, with 13 bases spanning the gap. CDR3 in DNA: TGTGCCAGCAGCGTAGGAAGGGTAGGGGACTACGAGCAGTACTTC. This codes for CASSVGRVGDYEQYF.

Turning to this clone: The junction does not match germline at one end; this may be a read error. The chain combines TRBV6-5 with TRBJ1-5, with 8 bases aligning to TRBD1. The germline V gene has CDR1 MNHEY and CDR2 SVGAGI. This CDR3 is 15 amino acids long. CDR3 region: CASSNSGQVNQPQHF. The CDR3 bases are TGTGCCAGCAGTAACTCGGGACAGGTCAATCAGCCCCAGCATTTT.

This chain links TRBV28 with TRBJ2-3, with 7 bases that match TRBD1. Trimming took 5 bases from V and 2 from J; bases not matched to a gene: 7. The CDR3 covers 15 residues. CDR1 is MDHEN and CDR2 is SYDVKM in the germline V gene. The CDR3 coding sequence is TGTGCCAGCAGTGCCCGGGGACAGTACACAGATACGCAGTATTTT. It specifies CASSARGQYTDTQYF.

This clone was found once. This chain links TRBV5-4 with TRBJ2-3; D not certain. The length of the CDR3 is 11 residues. With 4 bases removed from V and 4 bases from J, the gap between germline ends came to 4 bases. CDR1 and CDR2 from the germline V gene are SGHNT and YYREEE (reference sequence). The CDR3: CASSLSDTQYF. The CDR3, as DNA: TGTGCCAGCAGCCTTTCAGATACGCAGTATTTT.

The count of this clone is one. The gene calls are TRBV18 and TRBJ2-1; no clear D. This CDR3 region has 14 residues. Trimming stripped 3 bases from V and 8 bases from J, with 14 bases between. Germline loops: CDR1 KGHSH, CDR2 LQKENI. CDR3 protein: CASSPPSSRDEQFF. CDR3 in DNA: TGTGCCAGCTCACCGCCCTCAAGCCGTGATGAGCAGTTCTTC.

V is TRBV3-1 (or the pseudogene TRBV3-2) and J is TRBJ1-2; D is ambiguous. In germline, CDR1 is LGHDT, CDR2 YNNKEL (reference sequence). The CDR3 is made up of 14 amino acids. Trimming pared 4 bases from V and 8 bases from J, leaving 17 bases between. In DNA form, the CDR3 reads TGTGCCAGCAGCCCGACGTCTTCAGGAGGAGGCTACACCTTC. Translated, it gives CASSPTSSGGGYTF.

There are a few counts of this clone. Additional DNA sequences in this sample encode the identical CDR3. This chain joins TRBV5-1 and TRBJ2-6, with 8 positions matching TRBD2. Germline V lookup: CDR1 SGHRS, CDR2 YFSETQ. The CDR3 totals 17 residues. J lost 0 bases, V lost 5 bases, and 7 bases had no gene match. The CDR3 region has the DNA TGCGCCAGCAGTCCGGGGGGGACCCGCTCTGGGGCCAACGTCCTGACTTTC. As protein: CASSPGGTRSGANVLTF.

This clone came up once. This chain links TRBV7-9 with TRBJ1-1; no firm D call. Looked up from germline, CDR1 is SEHNR and CDR2 is FQNEAQ (reference sequence). V dropped 4 bases and J dropped 2 bases, with 8 bases sitting between them. This CDR3 has 13 residues. The CDR3, as DNA: TGTGCCAGCAGCTACACAGTTAACACTGAAGCTTTCTTT. It encodes CASSYTVNTEAFF.